The sequence of this TCR beta chain was determined in a study of control samples from healthy donors and cancer patients. Clones were sequenced by immunoSEQ multiplex PCR, and TCRdb holds only the in-frame ones, with some missing. This table has around 130,000 clones, roughly 84% appearing once. Per the germline V gene, CDR1 is SNHLY and CDR2 is FYNNEI. Losses at the gene ends were 2 bases for V and 6 bases for J; bases not matched to a gene: 7. This CDR3 has 15 residues. The source is a man aged 50-60 years in good health. Material: blood. The chain combines TRBV2 with TRBJ1-5, with 7 bases matching TRBD1. CDR3: CASSETFTGAQPQHF. Here the CDR3 DNA reads TGTGCCAGCAGTGAAACTTTCACAGGGGCTCAGCCCCAGCATTTT.